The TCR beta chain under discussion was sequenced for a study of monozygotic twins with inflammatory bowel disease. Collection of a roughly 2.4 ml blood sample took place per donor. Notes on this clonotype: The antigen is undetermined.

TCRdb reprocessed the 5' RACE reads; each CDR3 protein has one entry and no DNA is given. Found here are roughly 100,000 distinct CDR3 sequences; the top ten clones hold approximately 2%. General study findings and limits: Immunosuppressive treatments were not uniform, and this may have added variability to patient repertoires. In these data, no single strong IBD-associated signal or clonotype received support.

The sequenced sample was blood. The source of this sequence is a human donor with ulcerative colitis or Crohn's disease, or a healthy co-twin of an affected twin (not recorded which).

The CDR3 loop is CASRQTGWNEKLFF. The rearrangement uses TRBV6-1 and TRBJ1-4; TCRdb reports TRBD1, a call that lacks DNA to check it against. From germline, CDR1 is MNHNS and CDR2 SASEGT. The CDR3 runs 14 residues.